The rows below give T cell receptor beta chains drawn from one sample of a study of blood T cell repertoires in COVID-19. The table came from immunoSEQ multiplex PCR; TCRdb's copy has only in-frame clones and leaves some out. The sample lists roughly 100,000 clones, 65% to 90% occurring once. The sequenced material came from peripheral blood. The receptors were gathered from an elderly man with acute or convalescent COVID-19. Both conserved end residues are part of each CDR3. The D gene is left open where the match is weak. Clone size appears in some rows only: once, few, many, or a class for an expanded clone.

clone_size	cdr3_length	d_call	v_call	j_call	cdr3_nt	cdr3_aa
NA	15	TRBD2	TRBV6-5	TRBJ2-1	TGTGCCATCATGACTAGCGGGAGATATTTAGATGAGCAGTTCTTC	CAIMTSGRYLDEQFF
NA	15	TRBD2	TRBV7-9	TRBJ2-7	TGTGCCAGCAGCACAACGGGACTAGCGGACTACGAGCAGTACTTC	CASSTTGLADYEQYF
NA	15	TRBD2	TRBV5-1	TRBJ2-7	TGCGCCAGCAGCTCCGGGACTAGCGGGTCCTACGAGCAGTACTTC	CASSSGTSGSYEQYF
NA	16	TRBD1	TRBV5-1	TRBJ2-1	TGCGCCAGCAGCTTGCCCGGACAGGGGATCTACAATGAGCAGTTCTTC	CASSLPGQGIYNEQFF
NA	14	NA	TRBV25-1	TRBJ1-2	TGTGCCAGCAGTCCCGCGGGGATAAGGGCGGGCTACACCTTC	CASSPAGIRAGYTF
NA	17	NA	TRBV28	TRBJ1-6	TGTGCCAGCAGTTTCAGTGGGAGGTCTGGAAATAATTCACCCCTCCACTTT	CASSFSGRSGNNSPLHF
NA	14	NA	TRBV2	TRBJ2-5	TGTGCCAGCAGCCTACAGGGTTCCGAAGAGACCCAGTACTTC	CASSLQGSEETQYF
NA	16	TRBD1	TRBV29-1	TRBJ2-1	TGCAGCGTTGAAGGGGGGACAGGGAGGTCCTACAATGAGCAGTTCTTC	CSVEGGTGRSYNEQFF
NA	13	NA	TRBV5-1	TRBJ1-1	TGCGCCAGCAGCCCGGGGATGAACACTGAAGCTTTCTTT	CASSPGMNTEAFF
NA	15	TRBD1	TRBV27	TRBJ1-1	TGTGCCAGCAGCAGTCCGGGACAGGGGAACACTGAAGCTTTCTTT	CASSSPGQGNTEAFF
once	15	TRBD1	TRBV7-2	TRBJ1-6	TGTGCCAGCAGCTTAAGACAGGGGGACTATTCACCCCTCCACTTT	CASSLRQGDYSPLHF
NA	17	TRBD2	TRBV5-4	TRBJ2-2	TGTGCCAGCAGCTTGCGGGCTAGCGGGAGTTTCACCGGGGAGCTGTTTTTT	CASSLRASGSFTGELFF
few	15	TRBD1	TRBV5-1	TRBJ1-1	TGCGCCAGCAGCTTGAAGATAGGGACAGAAGGAACAGCTTTCTTT	CASSLKIGTEGTAFF
NA	13	NA	TRBV6-5	TRBJ1-2	TGTGCCAGCAGTTACTCGGAGGCCACAGGCTACACCTTC	CASSYSEATGYTF
NA	16	TRBD1	TRBV5-1	TRBJ1-6	TGCGCCAGCAGCGGTGGGGGGAACAGGGGGCCTTCACCCCTCCACTTT	CASSGGGNRGPSPLHF
NA	14	NA	TRBV2	TRBJ1-4	TGTGCCAGCAGTTCCCAGGGATCCGGTGAAAAACTGTTTTTT	CASSSQGSGEKLFF
NA	14	NA	TRBV5-1	TRBJ2-7	TGCGCCAGCAGCTTGGGGGGACACACCTACGAGCAGTACTTC	CASSLGGHTYEQYF
NA	18	NA	TRBV6-2/TRBV6-3	TRBJ2-2	TGTGCCAGCAGTTACGGCCTATCGGCGGGCGTTAACACCGGGGAGCTGTTTTTT	CASSYGLSAGVNTGELFF
NA	17	TRBD1	TRBV13	TRBJ1-1	TGTGCCAGCAGCTTACGTTCAGGGGGGTTCATGAACACTGAAGCTTTCTTT	CASSLRSGGFMNTEAFF
NA	14	TRBD2	TRBV5-1	TRBJ2-3	TGCGCCAGCAGCTTGCCAGCGGGGACAGATACGCAGTATTTT	CASSLPAGTDTQYF
NA	14	NA	TRBV2	TRBJ2-2	TGTGCCAGCAGTGAATCCGTTTACACCGGGGAGCTGTTTTTT	CASSESVYTGELFF
NA	15	NA	TRBV5-6	TRBJ2-2	TGTGCCAGCAGCCTGGGGGGCGCCGGGGGCGGGGAGCTGTTTTTT	CASSLGGAGGGELFF
NA	14	TRBD1	TRBV10-3	TRBJ2-7	TGTGCCATCTCGGGGACAGGGGGCCTGGGCGAGCAGTACTTC	CAISGTGGLGEQYF
NA	14	TRBD1	TRBV6-2/TRBV6-3	TRBJ1-1	TGTGCCAGCAGTCTACAGGGGGGGCTGACTGAAGCTTTCTTT	CASSLQGGLTEAFF
NA	13	NA	TRBV3-1/TRBV3-2	TRBJ1-5	TGTGCCAGCAGCCAAAGGGGAGGGCAGCCCCAGCATTTT	CASSQRGGQPQHF
NA	14	TRBD1	TRBV11-2	TRBJ2-5	TGTGCCAGCAGCCCGGGGACAGCCCAAGAGACCCAGTACTTC	CASSPGTAQETQYF
NA	14	NA	TRBV18	TRBJ2-3	TGTGCCAGCTCACCGAGACAGATTACAGATACGCAGTATTTT	CASSPRQITDTQYF
NA	14	NA	TRBV30	TRBJ1-5	TGTGCCTGGAGTGGGACACGTAGCAATCAGCCCCAGCATTTT	CAWSGTRSNQPQHF
few	16	TRBD2	TRBV28	TRBJ2-3	TGTGCCAGCAGCAACGGACTAGCGTTAAGCACAGATACGCAGTATTTT	CASSNGLALSTDTQYF
NA	15	NA	TRBV7-9	TRBJ2-3	TGTGCCAGCAGCTCTGGACAGTTCAGCACAGATACGCAGTATTTT	CASSSGQFSTDTQYF
NA	13	NA	TRBV11-2	TRBJ1-1	TGTGCCAGCAGCAATAACGGTCAAACTGAAGCTTTCTTT	CASSNNGQTEAFF
NA	14	NA	TRBV19	TRBJ1-3	TGTGCCAGTCAGGGCCTGCTCTCTGGAAACACCATATATTTT	CASQGLLSGNTIYF
once	16	TRBD1	TRBV11-1	TRBJ2-3	TGTGCCAGCAGCTTGACAGAGGGACAGGACACAGATACGCAGTATTTT	CASSLTEGQDTDTQYF
NA	18	TRBD1	TRBV10-3	TRBJ1-5	TGTGCCATCAGTGAGTACATGAGTCAGGGGACAGGGTATCAGCCCCAGCATTTT	CAISEYMSQGTGYQPQHF
NA	12	NA	TRBV10-3	TRBJ2-3	TGTGCCATCAGTGATCAGACAGATACGCAGTATTTT	CAISDQTDTQYF
NA	13	NA	TRBV30	TRBJ1-1	TGTGCCTGGAGTCGACATATGAACACTGAAGCTTTCTTT	CAWSRHMNTEAFF
few	13	NA	TRBV2	TRBJ2-2	TGTGCCAGCAGCTTTAGCTCCCCCGGGGAGCTGTTTTTT	CASSFSSPGELFF
NA	16	TRBD2	TRBV5-1	TRBJ2-5	TGCGCCAGCAGCTTAGCGGGAGGAGGCGTAATGGAGACCCAGTACTTC	CASSLAGGGVMETQYF
NA	12	NA	TRBV28	TRBJ1-6	TGTGCCGCGGAGGGATATAATTCACCCCTCCACTTT	CAAEGYNSPLHF
once	15	NA	TRBV5-1	TRBJ2-3	TGCGCCAGCAGCCCGAGCCTTAGCTTCACAGATACGCAGTATTTT	CASSPSLSFTDTQYF
NA	13	NA	TRBV5-5	TRBJ1-1	TGTGCCAGCACCTTCGGAGGTTTCACTGAAGCTTTCTTT	CASTFGGFTEAFF
NA	13	TRBD1	TRBV3-1/TRBV3-2	TRBJ1-4	TGTGCCAGCAGCCACAGGGGGCTTGAAAAACTGTTTTTT	CASSHRGLEKLFF
NA	17	NA	TRBV18	TRBJ2-1	TGTGCCAGCTCACCTCTCGGACTGACTATATCCTACAATGAGCAGTTCTTC	CASSPLGLTISYNEQFF